This T cell receptor (beta chain) was retrieved from a study of graft-versus-host responses after intestinal transplantation. Remarks on this clone: No antigen is known for it.

Data came from immunoSEQ multiplex PCR; TCRdb stores just in-frame clones and leaves some out. The table lists about 85,000 clones, under 95% of them singletons. Germline lookup yields CDR1 MGHRA and CDR2 YSYEKL. The CDR3 totals 16 residues. V was clipped by 0 bases and J by 4 bases, with 13 bases between them. The sequenced sample was unstimulated CD8+ T cells sorted from spleen or lymph node cells, obtained before transplant. The V and J genes are TRBV4-1 and TRBJ1-5, with unresolved D. This receptor was taken from a human donor who was the organ donor for an intestinal transplant. CDR3 in DNA: TGCGCCAGCAGCCAAGAAGCTCGGGCAGGTAATCAGCCCCAGCATTTT. This sequence encodes CASSQEARAGNQPQHF.